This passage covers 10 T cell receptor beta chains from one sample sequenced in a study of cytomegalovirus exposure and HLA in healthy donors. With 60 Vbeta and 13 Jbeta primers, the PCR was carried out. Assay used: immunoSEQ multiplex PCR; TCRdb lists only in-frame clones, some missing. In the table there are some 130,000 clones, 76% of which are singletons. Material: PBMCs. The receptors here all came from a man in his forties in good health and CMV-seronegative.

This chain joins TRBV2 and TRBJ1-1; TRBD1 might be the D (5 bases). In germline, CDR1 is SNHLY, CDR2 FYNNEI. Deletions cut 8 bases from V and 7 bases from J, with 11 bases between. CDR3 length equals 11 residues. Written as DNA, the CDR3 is TGTGCCAGCGGGCGGGGGGTTGAAGCTTTCTTT. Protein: CASGRGVEAFF.

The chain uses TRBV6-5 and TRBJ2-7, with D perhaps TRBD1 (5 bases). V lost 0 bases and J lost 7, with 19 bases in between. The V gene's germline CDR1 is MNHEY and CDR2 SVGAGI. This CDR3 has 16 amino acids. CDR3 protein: CASSYSAGPVLGEQYF. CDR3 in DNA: TGTGCCAGCAGTTACTCGGCAGGGCCGGTCTTGGGGGAGCAGTACTTC.

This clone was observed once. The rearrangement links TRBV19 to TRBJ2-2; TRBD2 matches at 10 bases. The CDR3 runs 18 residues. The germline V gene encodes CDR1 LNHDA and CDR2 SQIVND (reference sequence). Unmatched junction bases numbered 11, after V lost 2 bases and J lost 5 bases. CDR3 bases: TGTGCCAGTAGTATAAGGCTAGCGGGAGTCACCAGGACCGGGGAGCTGTTTTTT. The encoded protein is CASSIRLAGVTRTGELFF.

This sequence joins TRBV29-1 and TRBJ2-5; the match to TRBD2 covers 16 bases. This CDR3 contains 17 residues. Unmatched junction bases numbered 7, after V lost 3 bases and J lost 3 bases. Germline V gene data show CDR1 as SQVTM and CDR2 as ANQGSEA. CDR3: CSVDGTSGGGPEETQYF. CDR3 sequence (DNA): TGCAGCGTTGACGGGACTAGCGGGGGGGGCCCCGAAGAGACCCAGTACTTC.

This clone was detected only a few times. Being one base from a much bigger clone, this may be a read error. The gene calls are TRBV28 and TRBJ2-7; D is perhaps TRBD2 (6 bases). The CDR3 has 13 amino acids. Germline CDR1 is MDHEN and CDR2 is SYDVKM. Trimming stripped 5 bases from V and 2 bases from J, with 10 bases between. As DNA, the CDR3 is TGTGCCAGCAGTCGGGACTCCCCCTACGAGCAGTACTTC. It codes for CASSRDSPYEQYF.

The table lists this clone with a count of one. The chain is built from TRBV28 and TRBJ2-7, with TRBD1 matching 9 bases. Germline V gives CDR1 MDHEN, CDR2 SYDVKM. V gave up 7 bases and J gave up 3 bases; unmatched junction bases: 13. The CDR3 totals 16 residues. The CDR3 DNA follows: TGTGCCAGCACGGGACAGGGCCCTGAGGTCAGCTACGAGCAGTACTTC. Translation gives CASTGQGPEVSYEQYF.

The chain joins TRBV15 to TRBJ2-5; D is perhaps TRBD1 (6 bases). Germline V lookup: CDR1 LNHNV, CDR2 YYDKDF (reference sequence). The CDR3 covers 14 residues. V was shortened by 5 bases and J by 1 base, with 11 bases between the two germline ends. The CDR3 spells CATSGDMGQETQYF. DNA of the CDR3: TGTGCCACCAGCGGGGACATGGGCCAAGAGACCCAGTACTTC. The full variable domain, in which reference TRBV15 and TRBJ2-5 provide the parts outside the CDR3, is DAMVIQNPRYQVTQFGKPVTLSCSQTLNHNVMYWYQQKSSQAPKLLFHYYDKDFNNEADTPDNFQSRRPNTSFCFLDIRSPGLGDTAMYLCATSGDMGQETQYFGPGTRLLVL.

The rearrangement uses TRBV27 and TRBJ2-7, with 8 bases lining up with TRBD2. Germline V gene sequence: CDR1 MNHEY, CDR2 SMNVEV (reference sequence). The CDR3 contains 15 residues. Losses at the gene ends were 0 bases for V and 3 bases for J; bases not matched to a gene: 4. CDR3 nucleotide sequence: TGTGCCAGCAGTTTATCCGGCGGGGGGTACTACGAGCAGTACTTC. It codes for CASSLSGGGYYEQYF.

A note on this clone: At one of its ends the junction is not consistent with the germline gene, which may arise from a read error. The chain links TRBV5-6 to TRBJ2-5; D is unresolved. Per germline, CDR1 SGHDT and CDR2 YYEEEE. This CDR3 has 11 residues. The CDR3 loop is CASSLEQVVHF. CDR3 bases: TGTGCCAGCAGCTTGGAGCAGGTCGTGCACTTC.

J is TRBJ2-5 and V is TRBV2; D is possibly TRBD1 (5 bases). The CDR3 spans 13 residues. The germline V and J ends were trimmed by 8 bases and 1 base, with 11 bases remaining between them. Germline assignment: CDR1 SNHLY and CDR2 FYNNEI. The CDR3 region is CASVAQVQETQYF. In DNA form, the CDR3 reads TGTGCCAGCGTCGCACAGGTCCAAGAGACCCAGTACTTC.